The 5 T cell receptor beta chains in this list originate from one sample, sequenced in a study of Ad26.COV2.S vaccination and SARS-CoV-2 variants (TCRdb year 2021). Library construction relied on the immunoSEQ multiplex PCR assay. This is the immuneACCESS table as TCRdb keeps it, with only in-frame sequences that have V and J called. A part of the clones is gone; compared with another copy, unresolved V genes explain less than half, and the rest is unexplained. In this sample the table shows about 350,000 clones, 70% to 90% of which occur a single time. Of the sample, about 3.3% falls within the top ten clones. The sample's treatment or condition, from its label and the paper: 19 received Ad26.COV2.S at low or high dose, single or two shots; about 5 received placebo; per-sample allocation not given. Repertoires of vaccine and placebo recipients were sequenced from samples taken on day 63 after the first injection.

The source was peripheral blood, collected in a trial of Ad26.COV2.S vaccine versus placebo. Source of these receptors: a person between 18 and 65 years old who received the Ad26.COV2.S COVID-19 vaccine or a placebo.

V gene TRBV10-3 combines with J gene TRBJ1-1; TRBD1 agrees at 7 bases. Germline assignment: CDR1 ENHRY and CDR2 SYGVKD. The V segment lost 0 bases and the J segment 3 bases; nucleotides outside the gene matches: 1. The CDR3 has 14 residues. CDR3 loop: CAISESGTDTEAFF. The CDR3 DNA follows: TGTGCCATCAGTGAGTCGGGGACAGACACTGAAGCTTTCTTT.

The chain recombines TRBV25-1 with TRBJ2-2; D gene unclear. Trimming removed 2 bases at V and 5 bases at J, with 12 bases between. The CDR3 is 15 amino acids. Per germline, CDR1 MGHDK and CDR2 SYGVNS. Written as DNA, the CDR3 is TGTGCCAGCAGTGAAATAGGAGCGAGGACCGGGGAGCTGTTTTTT. Residues: CASSEIGARTGELFF.

The chain combines TRBV2 with TRBJ2-7; 8 nucleotides line up with TRBD1. The germline V gene has CDR1 SNHLY and CDR2 FYNNEI. The J segment lost 4 bases and the V segment lost 4 bases, leaving 15 bases of the junction unmatched. The CDR3 has 17 amino acids. CDR3 in amino acids: CASSVGRPQGAGYEQYF. CDR3 nucleotide sequence: TGTGCCAGCAGTGTTGGTCGACCGCAGGGGGCTGGGTACGAGCAGTACTTC.

As DNA, the CDR3 is TGCAGCGTTGTCCCGGGACAGGGGCGGGCCACCGGGGAGCTGTTTTTT. Its translation is CSVVPGQGRATGELFF. The genes are TRBV29-1 and TRBJ2-2, with 10 bases fitting TRBD1. Germline-derived CDR1 and CDR2 are SQVTM and ANQGSEA. V was clipped by 4 bases and J by 4 bases; unmatched bases: 9. The CDR3 length is 16 residues.

The chain is built from TRBV6-6 and TRBJ1-5; D uncertain. The CDR3 contains 10 residues. V was trimmed by 2 bases and J by 8 bases, leaving 1 base between them. CDR1 and CDR2 (germline): MNHNY, SVGAGI (reference sequence). The CDR3: CASSYEPQHF. Written as DNA, the CDR3 is TGTGCCAGCAGTTACGAGCCCCAGCATTTT.